These 32 T cell receptor beta chains share one sample of origin, sequenced in a study of cytomegalovirus exposure and HLA in healthy donors. Primers: 60 Vbeta forward and 13 Jbeta reverse. The method was immunoSEQ multiplex PCR; TCRdb's version includes in-frame clones alone and lacks a portion of them. Among approximately 110,000 clones listed, around 74% were seen once. The sequencing sample was made of PBMCs. Receptor source: a woman between 45 and 60 years old in good health and CMV-seropositive.

The chain carries TRBV7-9 and TRBJ1-2; 7 bases are shared with TRBD1. The CDR3 extends over 16 amino acids. With V trimmed by 0 bases and J by 6 bases, 10 bases remained unmatched. Germline V gives CDR1 SEHNR, CDR2 FQNEAQ (reference sequence). The CDR3 DNA follows: TGTGCCAGCAGCTTAGCAACAGGGGCCGTCAAGGATGGCTACACCTTC. Protein sequence: CASSLATGAVKDGYTF.

V is TRBV2 and J is TRBJ1-1; TRBD1 aligns across 7 bases. CDR3 length: 14 amino acids. In germline, CDR1 is SNHLY, CDR2 FYNNEI. J was trimmed by 4 bases and V by 4 bases; bases with no gene match: 6. CDR3 sequence: CASSGTGRSTEAFF. CDR3 bases: TGTGCCAGCAGTGGGACAGGAAGGAGCACTGAAGCTTTCTTT.

This clone has only a few counts. The CDR3 region is CASSVGDRPREETQYF. CDR3 coding DNA: TGTGCCAGCAGCGTAGGGGACAGACCCAGGGAAGAGACCCAGTACTTC. This chain links TRBV9 with TRBJ2-5; 7 bases line up with TRBD1. V dropped 0 bases and J dropped 3; count of bases not matched to a gene: 8. The CDR3 totals 16 residues. Germline V CDR1 and CDR2: SGDLS, YYNGEE.

The V call is TRBV18, the J call TRBJ2-2; TRBD1 aligns across 7 bases. The CDR3 spans 14 residues. V lost 3 bases to trimming and J lost 5 bases; unmatched junction nucleotides: 3. CDR1 is KGHSH and CDR2 is LQKENI in the germline V gene. This chain's CDR3 is CASSPDRATGELFF. CDR3 sequence (DNA): TGTGCCAGCTCACCCGACAGGGCGACCGGGGAGCTGTTTTTT.

The rearrangement joins TRBV6-4 to TRBJ1-2; 9 nucleotides align to TRBD1. The J segment lost 6 bases and the V segment lost 7 bases, leaving 6 bases of the junction unmatched. The CDR3 extends over 13 amino acids. Germline CDR1 is MRHNA and CDR2 is SNTAGT. DNA of the CDR3: TGTGCCAGCAAAACAGGGGGCGCCGATGGCTACACCTTC. Its translation: CASKTGGADGYTF.

The chain carries TRBV7-3 and TRBJ2-1; possibly TRBD2 for D (6 bases). Germline lookup yields CDR1 SGHTA and CDR2 FQGTGA. V was shortened by 4 bases and J by 5 bases, with 15 bases between the two germline ends. This CDR3 spans 15 amino acids. The CDR3 region is CASSSKRGFNNEQFF. CDR3 coding DNA: TGTGCCAGCAGCTCCAAACGGGGGTTTAACAATGAGCAGTTCTTC.

The chain joins TRBV6-1 to TRBJ2-5, with 12 bases matching TRBD2. The CDR3 consists of 17 residues. Germline V gene sequence: CDR1 MNHNS, CDR2 SASEGT. The V segment lost 3 bases and the J segment 4 bases; nucleotides outside the gene matches: 9. The CDR3 bases are TGTGCCAGCAGTGAGTGGACCGCACTAGCGGGGGGAGAGACCCAGTACTTC. It translates to CASSEWTALAGGETQYF.

The chain links TRBV6-5 to TRBJ2-3; possibly TRBD1 for D (6 bases). Per germline, CDR1 MNHEY and CDR2 SVGAGI. V lost 2 bases and J 3 bases, leaving 15 bases between the germline ends. The CDR3 totals 16 residues. This chain's CDR3 is CASSYLFGGSTDTQYF. The CDR3 coding sequence is TGTGCCAGCAGTTACCTGTTTGGGGGCTCAACAGATACGCAGTATTTT.

The chain uses TRBV5-4 and TRBJ1-3; D gene ambiguous. The CDR3 extends over 14 amino acids. Trimming removed 3 bases from V and 0 bases from J, with 7 bases in between. Germline loops: CDR1 SGHNT, CDR2 YYREEE (reference sequence). The CDR3 DNA sequence: TGTGCCAGCAGCTCTCCTAGCTCTGGAAACACCATATATTTT. Protein: CASSSPSSGNTIYF.

The chain couples TRBV9 to TRBJ2-1, with TRBD2 matching 8 bases. The V segment lost 0 bases and the J segment 6 bases; nucleotides outside the gene matches: 5. The CDR3 consists of 15 residues. The germline gives CDR1 SGDLS, CDR2 YYNGEE. The CDR3 reads CASSVGRTSGNEQFF. Here the CDR3 DNA reads TGTGCCAGCAGCGTAGGTCGTACTAGCGGCAATGAGCAGTTCTTC.

This clone turned up a few times. This chain uses TRBV6-1 with TRBJ2-7, with 11 nucleotides matching TRBD1. The junction had 5 bases not matched to a gene; V was cut back by 6 bases and J by 1 base. Germline CDR1 and CDR2: MNHNS and SASEGT. The CDR3 runs to 15 residues. The CDR3 here is CASRPGQGVSYEQYF. The CDR3 nucleotides are TGTGCCAGCAGGCCGGGACAGGGGGTGTCCTACGAGCAGTACTTC.

This chain links TRBV11-3 with TRBJ2-1; 9 bases line up with TRBD1. Germline loops: CDR1 SGHNT, CDR2 YENEEA. This CDR3 is built from 17 residues. V trimming: 0 bases; J trimming: 0 bases; junction bases outside the gene matches: 3. CDR3 nucleotide sequence: TGTGCCAGCAGCTTAGAGGGACAGGGCCGCTCCTACAATGAGCAGTTCTTC. The encoded protein is CASSLEGQGRSYNEQFF.

CDR3 in DNA: TGTGCCAGCAGCTTGGGAGGGCTTGGTAATTCACCCCTCCACTTT. This codes for CASSLGGLGNSPLHF. V and J are TRBV7-9 and TRBJ1-6, with D unresolved. CDR3 size: 15 residues. Trimming shortened V by 3 bases and J by 6 bases, and 12 bases separated the two germline ends. The germline CDR1 and CDR2 sequences are SEHNR and FQNEAQ (reference sequence).

The chain employs TRBV5-4 and TRBJ1-1; D not resolved. V shed 0 bases and J shed 7 bases, with 13 bases lying between them. Germline CDR1 is SGHNT and CDR2 is YYREEE (reference sequence). This CDR3 spans 14 amino acids. CDR3 coding DNA: TGTGCCAGCAGCTTGGGAGGCGCCCCCGTTGAAGCTTTCTTT. This codes for CASSLGGAPVEAFF.

This sequence joins TRBV7-2 and TRBJ2-1, with TRBD2 matching over 11 bases. Trimming cost V 3 bases and J 6 bases; bases outside gene matches: 7. Germline V CDR1 and CDR2: SGHTA, FQGNSA. CDR3 length equals 16 residues. CDR3 in amino acids: CASSFGLAGGTNEQFF. The DNA of the CDR3 is TGTGCCAGCAGCTTTGGATTAGCGGGGGGGACCAATGAGCAGTTCTTC.

The rearrangement uses TRBV27 and TRBJ2-7; the match to TRBD1 covers 9 bases. This CDR3 has 15 amino acids. The germline V gene encodes CDR1 MNHEY and CDR2 SMNVEV (reference sequence). Trimming cost V 4 bases and J 3 bases; bases outside gene matches: 7. CDR3 DNA sequence: TGTGCCAGCAGTTCCCCTCGGGGACAGGGCTACGAGCAGTACTTC. This sequence encodes CASSSPRGQGYEQYF.

V is TRBV7-3 and J is TRBJ1-2; the match to TRBD1 covers 7 bases. The CDR3 is 15 residues long. V was clipped by 3 bases and J by 6 bases; unmatched bases: 10. Germline V lookup: CDR1 SGHTA, CDR2 FQGTGA. In DNA form, the CDR3 reads TGTGCCAGCAGCTTCGGTCCCGGGACAGAAGATGGCTACACCTTC. Protein: CASSFGPGTEDGYTF.

The chain links TRBV4-1 to TRBJ2-2, with 15 bases aligning to TRBD2. The CDR3 covers 18 residues. The junction had 6 bases not matched to a gene; V was cut back by 4 bases and J by 3 bases. Germline V lookup: CDR1 MGHRA, CDR2 YSYEKL. The CDR3 coding sequence is TGCGCCAGCAGCCCAGATTGGACTAGCGGGGGGGACACCGGGGAGCTGTTTTTT. This sequence encodes CASSPDWTSGGDTGELFF.

This clone was recorded a few times. V is TRBV4-1 and J is TRBJ1-6; no reliable D call. CDR3 length: 18 residues. Germline CDR1 and CDR2: MGHRA and YSYEKL. V gave up 1 base and J gave up 0 bases, with 13 bases separating them. CDR3 sequence: CASSQVRRGSSYNSPLHF. In DNA form, the CDR3 reads TGCGCCAGCAGCCAAGTTCGTCGGGGAAGCTCCTATAATTCACCCCTCCACTTT.

The CDR3 here is CASSTGGHNEKLFF. The CDR3 DNA reads TGTGCCAGCAGTACCGGCGGGCATAATGAAAAACTGTTTTTT. This chain uses TRBV6-1 with TRBJ1-4; D not certain. V was cut by 5 bases and J by 4 bases, with 11 bases left in between. CDR1 and CDR2 (germline): MNHNS, SASEGT. The CDR3 is made up of 14 amino acids.

This chain uses TRBV2 with TRBJ2-7, with unresolved D. This CDR3 spans 11 amino acids. V gave up 6 bases and J gave up 2 bases, with 5 bases separating them. Germline V gene data show CDR1 as SNHLY and CDR2 as FYNNEI. The CDR3 is CASRAPYEQYF. The CDR3 DNA is TGTGCCAGCAGGGCACCCTACGAGCAGTACTTC.

The rearrangement uses TRBV7-2 and TRBJ2-3, with 10 bases fitting TRBD2. Germline-derived CDR1 and CDR2 are SGHTA and FQGNSA. Germline trimming cut 3 bases from V and 10 bases from J; bases unmatched to any gene: 10. The CDR3 extends over 15 amino acids. The CDR3 reads CASSLATSGLPPQYF. The CDR3 DNA reads as TGTGCCAGCAGCTTGGCGACTAGCGGGCTCCCCCCGCAGTATTTT.

The chain is built from TRBV15 and TRBJ2-3, with 12 bases matching TRBD1. Germline values: CDR1 LNHNV, CDR2 YYDKDF (reference sequence). With 1 base clipped from V and 6 bases from J, the junction kept 20 bases outside the gene matches. The CDR3 loop spans 21 amino acids. DNA of the CDR3: TGTGCCACCAGCAGAGGACCGGGACAGGGGGCACCAGCGGGGGTGGCCGATACGCAGTATTTT. The encoded protein is CATSRGPGQGAPAGVADTQYF.

The gene calls are TRBV12-5 and TRBJ2-4; the D gene is possibly TRBD1 (6 bases). The V and J ends lost 0 bases and 7 bases respectively, with 22 bases between them. This CDR3 spans 18 amino acids. The germline V gene encodes CDR1 LGHNT and CDR2 FRNRAP. The CDR3 coding sequence is TGTGCTAGTGGTTTGGTACAGGGTACCCAGGGGTTCTCCAACATTCAGTACTTC. Its protein product is CASGLVQGTQGFSNIQYF.

The sample holds a few counts of this clone. V usage is TRBV6-5 and J usage is TRBJ1-5; D possibly corresponds to TRBD1 (6 bases). Germline CDR1 MNHEY, CDR2 SVGAGI. V was trimmed by 6 bases and J by 3 bases, leaving 12 bases between them. The CDR3 covers 14 residues. CDR3 nucleotides: TGTGCCAGCAGAGGGGGGGGTAACAATCAGCCCCAGCATTTT. Translated: CASRGGGNNQPQHF.

This clone was seen more than once but under ten times. The V and J genes are TRBV6-5 and TRBJ1-2; D remains unclear. Germline values: CDR1 MNHEY, CDR2 SVGAGI. V shed 6 bases and J shed 8 bases, with 16 bases lying between them. The CDR3 sequence is 13 residues long. The CDR3 sequence: CASRDGPTGGYTF. CDR3 in DNA: TGTGCCAGCAGGGACGGGCCTACGGGAGGCTACACCTTC.

The rearrangement links TRBV7-9 to TRBJ2-7; D possibly corresponds to TRBD1 (5 bases). CDR1 is SEHNR and CDR2 is FQNEAQ in the germline V gene (reference sequence). The germline V and J ends were trimmed by 4 bases and 0 bases, with 10 bases remaining between them. This CDR3 region has 14 residues. CDR3 region: CASSSSGFSYEQYF. As DNA, the CDR3 is TGTGCCAGCAGCTCCTCAGGGTTCTCCTACGAGCAGTACTTC.

A few counts support this clone. CDR3 residues: CAIRGTSGEETQYF. The CDR3, as DNA: TGTGCCATCAGGGGGACTAGCGGGGAAGAGACCCAGTACTTC. The chain employs TRBV10-3 and TRBJ2-5; 13 bases map to TRBD2. Germline V lookup: CDR1 ENHRY, CDR2 SYGVKD. J was trimmed by 3 bases and V by 6 bases; bases with no gene match: 1. The CDR3 extends over 14 amino acids.

The chain carries TRBV5-6 and TRBJ2-7; D unclear. The CDR3 has 18 residues. Germline-derived CDR1 and CDR2 are SGHDT and YYEEEE. V gave up 2 bases and J gave up 3 bases, with 24 bases separating them. The CDR3 DNA follows: TGTGCCAGCAGCTTAAATCAGTACCTACCCCAAAACTACTACGAGCAGTACTTC. It yields the protein CASSLNQYLPQNYYEQYF.

The rearrangement links TRBV7-9 to TRBJ2-1; 11 bases agree with TRBD2. V lost 3 bases to trimming and J lost 8 bases; unmatched junction nucleotides: 18. CDR3 length: 19 amino acids. Per germline, CDR1 SEHNR and CDR2 FQNEAQ (reference sequence). The CDR3 sequence is CASSFPVGSGGALLDEQFF. The DNA of the CDR3 is TGTGCCAGCAGCTTTCCCGTTGGTAGCGGGGGGGCCCTGTTGGATGAGCAGTTCTTC.

The chain carries TRBV29-1 and TRBJ2-1, with a possible D match to TRBD1 (7 bases). The germline V and J ends were trimmed by 7 bases and 5 bases, with 12 bases remaining between them. The germline V gene has CDR1 SQVTM and CDR2 ANQGSEA. This CDR3 region has 12 residues. CDR3 nucleotide sequence: TGCAGCGCCGGGGGACAGCACAATGAGCAGTTCTTC. Amino acids: CSAGGQHNEQFF.

This clone was picked up one time. The CDR3 loop reads CASSAGTSGYNEQFF. CDR3 nucleotides: TGTGCCAGCAGCGCCGGGACTAGCGGTTACAATGAGCAGTTCTTC. This chain joins TRBV7-9 and TRBJ2-1; 11 nucleotides line up with TRBD2. J lost 4 bases, V lost 5 bases, and 4 bases had no gene match. The CDR3 has 15 amino acids. Germline lookup yields CDR1 SEHNR and CDR2 FQNEAQ (reference sequence).